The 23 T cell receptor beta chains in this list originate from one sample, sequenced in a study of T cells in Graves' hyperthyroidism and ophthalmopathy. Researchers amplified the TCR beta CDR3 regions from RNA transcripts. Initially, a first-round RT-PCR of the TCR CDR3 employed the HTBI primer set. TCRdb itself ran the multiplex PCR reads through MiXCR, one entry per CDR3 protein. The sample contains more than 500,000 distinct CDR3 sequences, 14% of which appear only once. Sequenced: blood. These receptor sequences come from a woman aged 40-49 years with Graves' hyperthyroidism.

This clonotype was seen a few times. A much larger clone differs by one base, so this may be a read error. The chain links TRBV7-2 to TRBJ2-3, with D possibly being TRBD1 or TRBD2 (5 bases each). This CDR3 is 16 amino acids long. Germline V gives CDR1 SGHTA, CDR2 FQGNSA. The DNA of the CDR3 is TGTGCCAGCAGCCATCCCCCCCCCGCTAGCACAGGTACGCAGTATTTT. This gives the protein CASSHPPPASTGTQYF.

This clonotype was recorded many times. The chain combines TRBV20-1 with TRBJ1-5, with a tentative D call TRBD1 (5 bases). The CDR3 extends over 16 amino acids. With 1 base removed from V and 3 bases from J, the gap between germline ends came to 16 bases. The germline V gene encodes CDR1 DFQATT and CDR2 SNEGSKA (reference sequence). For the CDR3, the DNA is TGCAGTGCTAGAGGTAGCGGCGGACAACTCAATCAGCCCCAGCATTTT. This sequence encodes CSARGSGGQLNQPQHF.

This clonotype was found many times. This chain's CDR3 is CASSLSNPPDTQYF. CDR3 in DNA: TGTGCCAGCAGCTTATCGAATCCCCCAGATACGCAGTATTTT. V is TRBV11-2 and J is TRBJ2-3, with D unclear. Germline CDR1 is SGHAT and CDR2 is FQNNGV. Trimming removed 2 bases from V and 4 bases from J, with 10 bases in between. This CDR3 has 14 amino acids. The variable domain in full, completed from reference TRBV11-2 and TRBJ2-3, reads EAGVAQSPRYKIIEKRQSVAFWCNPISGHATLYWYQQILGQGPKLLIQFQNNGVVDDSQLPKDRFSAERLKGVDSTLKIQPAKLEDSAVYLCASSLSNPPDTQYFGPGTRLTVL.

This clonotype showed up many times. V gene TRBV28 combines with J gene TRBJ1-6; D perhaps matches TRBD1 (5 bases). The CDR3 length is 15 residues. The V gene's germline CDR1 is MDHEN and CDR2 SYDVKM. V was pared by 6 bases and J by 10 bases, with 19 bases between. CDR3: CASSVAQGQRSPLHF. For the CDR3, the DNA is TGTGCCAGCAGCGTCGCCCAGGGCCAGCGGTCACCCCTCCACTTT.

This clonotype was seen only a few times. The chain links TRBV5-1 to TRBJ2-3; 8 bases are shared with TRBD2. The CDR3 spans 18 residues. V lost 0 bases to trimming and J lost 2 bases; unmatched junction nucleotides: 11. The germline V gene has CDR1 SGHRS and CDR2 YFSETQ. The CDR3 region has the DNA TGCGCCAGCAGCTTGGCGGGACTAGAGGTCCCCCACACAGATACGCAGTATTTT. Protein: CASSLAGLEVPHTDTQYF.

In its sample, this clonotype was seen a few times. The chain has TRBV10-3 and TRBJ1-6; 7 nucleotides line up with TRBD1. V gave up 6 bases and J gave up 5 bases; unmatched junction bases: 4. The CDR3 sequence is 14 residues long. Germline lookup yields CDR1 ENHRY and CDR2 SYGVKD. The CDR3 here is CAISPGQNNSPLHF. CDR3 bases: TGTGCCATCAGCCCGGGACAGAATAATTCACCCCTCCACTTT.

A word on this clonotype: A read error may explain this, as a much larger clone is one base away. In nucleotides, the CDR3 is TGTGCCAGCAGTTTATGGTGGGACTATTACGAGCAGTACTTC. Amino acids: CASSLWWDYYEQYF. The gene calls are TRBV28 and TRBJ2-7; 7 nucleotides agree with TRBD2. The ends lost 0 bases at V and 4 bases at J; junction bases unmatched: 3. The length of the CDR3 is 14 residues. Germline CDR1 and CDR2: MDHEN and SYDVKM.

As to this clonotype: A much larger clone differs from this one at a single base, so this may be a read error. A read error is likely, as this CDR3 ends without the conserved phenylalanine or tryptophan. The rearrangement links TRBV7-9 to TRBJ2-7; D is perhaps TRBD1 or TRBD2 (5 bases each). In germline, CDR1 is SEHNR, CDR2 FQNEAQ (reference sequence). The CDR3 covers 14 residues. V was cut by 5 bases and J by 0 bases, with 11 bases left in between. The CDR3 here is CASSAGTSSYEQYL. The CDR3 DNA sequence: TGTGCCAGCAGCGCCGGGACGAGCTCCTACGAGCAGTACTTG.

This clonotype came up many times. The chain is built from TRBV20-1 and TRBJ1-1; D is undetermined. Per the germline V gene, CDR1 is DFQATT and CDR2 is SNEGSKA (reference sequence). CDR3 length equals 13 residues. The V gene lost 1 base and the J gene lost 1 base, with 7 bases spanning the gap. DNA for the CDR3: TGCAGTGCTAGAGGGCACCCGAACACTGAAGCTTTCTTT. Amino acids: CSARGHPNTEAFF.

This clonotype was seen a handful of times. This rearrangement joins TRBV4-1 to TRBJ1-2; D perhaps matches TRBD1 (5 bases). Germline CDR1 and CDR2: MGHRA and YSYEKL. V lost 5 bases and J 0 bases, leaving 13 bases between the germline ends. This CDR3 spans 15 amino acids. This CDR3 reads CASSADWTTNYGYTF. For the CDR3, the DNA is TGCGCCAGCAGCGCAGACTGGACAACTAACTATGGCTACACCTTC.

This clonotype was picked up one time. The CDR3 here is CASSPHGGGDTGELFF. DNA of the CDR3: TGTGCCAGCAGTCCCCACGGGGGAGGAGACACCGGGGAGCTGTTTTTT. The chain combines TRBV28 with TRBJ2-2, with a tentative D call TRBD2 (6 bases). The CDR3 totals 16 residues. Germline loops: CDR1 MDHEN, CDR2 SYDVKM. Deletions cut 5 bases from V and 3 bases from J, with 16 bases between.

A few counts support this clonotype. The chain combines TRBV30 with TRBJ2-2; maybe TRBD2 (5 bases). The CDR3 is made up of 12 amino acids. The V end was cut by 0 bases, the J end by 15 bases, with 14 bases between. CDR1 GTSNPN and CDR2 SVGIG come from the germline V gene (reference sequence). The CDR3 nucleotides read TGTGCCTGGAGTGTACTAGGTACTGAGGTGTTTTTT. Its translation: CAWSVLGTEVFF.

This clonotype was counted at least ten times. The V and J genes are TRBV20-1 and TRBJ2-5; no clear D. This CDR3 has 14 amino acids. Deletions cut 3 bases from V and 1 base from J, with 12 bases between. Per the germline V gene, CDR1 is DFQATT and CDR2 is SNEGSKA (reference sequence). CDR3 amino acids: CSASLGSSQETQYF. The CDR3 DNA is TGCAGTGCTAGTCTGGGCAGCAGCCAAGAGACCCAGTACTTC.

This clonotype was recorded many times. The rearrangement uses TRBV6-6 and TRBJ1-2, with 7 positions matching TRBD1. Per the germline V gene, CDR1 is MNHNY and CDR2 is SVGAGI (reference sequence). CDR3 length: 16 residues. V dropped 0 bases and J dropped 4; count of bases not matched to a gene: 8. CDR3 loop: CASSYSGQGVGYGYTF. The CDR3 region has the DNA TGTGCCAGCAGTTACTCAGGGCAGGGGGTAGGCTATGGCTACACCTTC.

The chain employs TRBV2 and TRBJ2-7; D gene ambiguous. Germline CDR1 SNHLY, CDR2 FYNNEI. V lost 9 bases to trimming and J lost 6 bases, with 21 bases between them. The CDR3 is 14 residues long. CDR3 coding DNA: TGTGCCAGTCTCCCTGGGCAGGTAGAGCGCGAGCAGTACTTC. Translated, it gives CASLPGQVEREQYF. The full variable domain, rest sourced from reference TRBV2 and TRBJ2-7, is EPEVTQTPSHQVTQMGQEVILRCVPISNHLYFYWYRQILGQKVEFLVSFYNNEISEKSEIFDDQFSVERPDGSNFTLKIRSTKLEDSAMYFCASLPGQVEREQYFGPGTRLTVT.

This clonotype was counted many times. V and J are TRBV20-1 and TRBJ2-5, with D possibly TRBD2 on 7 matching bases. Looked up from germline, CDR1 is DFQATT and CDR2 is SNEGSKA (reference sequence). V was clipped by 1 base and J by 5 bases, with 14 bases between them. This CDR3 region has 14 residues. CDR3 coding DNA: TGCAGTGCTAGAGGGGGGGGCCGGTTGGAGACCCAGTACTTC. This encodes CSARGGGRLETQYF.

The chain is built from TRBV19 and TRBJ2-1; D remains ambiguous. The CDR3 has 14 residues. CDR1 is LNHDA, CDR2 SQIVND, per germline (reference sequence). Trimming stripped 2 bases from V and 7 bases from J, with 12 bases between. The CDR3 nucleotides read TGTGCCAGTAGTATAAGCCGGCAGGATAATGAGCAGTTCTTC. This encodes CASSISRQDNEQFF.

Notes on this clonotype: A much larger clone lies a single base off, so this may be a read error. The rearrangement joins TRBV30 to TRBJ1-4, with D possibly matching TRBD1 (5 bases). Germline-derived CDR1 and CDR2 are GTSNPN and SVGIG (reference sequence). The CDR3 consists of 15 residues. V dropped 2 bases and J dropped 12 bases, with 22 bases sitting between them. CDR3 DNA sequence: TGTGCCTGGAGTCCCCAAAGACAGCCAAAGGAAGAACTGTTTTTT. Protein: CAWSPQRQPKEELFF.

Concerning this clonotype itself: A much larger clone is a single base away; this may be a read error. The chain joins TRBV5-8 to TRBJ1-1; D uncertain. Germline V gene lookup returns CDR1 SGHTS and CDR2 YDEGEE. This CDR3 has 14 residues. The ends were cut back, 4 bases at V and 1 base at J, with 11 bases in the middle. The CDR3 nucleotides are TGTGCCAGCAGCCGGGCGGGTCCGAACACTGAAGCTTTCTTT. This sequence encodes CASSRAGPNTEAFF.

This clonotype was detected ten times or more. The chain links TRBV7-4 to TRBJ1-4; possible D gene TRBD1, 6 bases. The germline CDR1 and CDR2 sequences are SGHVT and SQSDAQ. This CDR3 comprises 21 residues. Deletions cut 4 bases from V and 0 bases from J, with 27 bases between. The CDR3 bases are TGTGCCAGCAGCTCCAGTTTGCCCGGGACACAAAGTTCTTCAACTAATGAAAAACTGTTTTTT. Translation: CASSSSLPGTQSSSTNEKLFF.

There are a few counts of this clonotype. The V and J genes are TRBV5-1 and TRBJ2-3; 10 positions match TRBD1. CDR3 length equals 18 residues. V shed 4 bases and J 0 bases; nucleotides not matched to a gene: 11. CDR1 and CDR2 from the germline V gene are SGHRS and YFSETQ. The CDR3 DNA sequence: TGCGCCAGCAGCCTAGGACAGGGGGGGACTACTAGCACAGATACGCAGTATTTT. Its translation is CASSLGQGGTTSTDTQYF.

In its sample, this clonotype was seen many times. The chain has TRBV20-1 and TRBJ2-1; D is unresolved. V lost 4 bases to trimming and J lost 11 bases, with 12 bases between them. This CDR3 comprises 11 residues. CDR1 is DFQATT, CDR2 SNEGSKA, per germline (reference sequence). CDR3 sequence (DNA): TGCAGTGCTACCACAGAGTTTCAGCAGTTCTTC. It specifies CSATTEFQQFF.

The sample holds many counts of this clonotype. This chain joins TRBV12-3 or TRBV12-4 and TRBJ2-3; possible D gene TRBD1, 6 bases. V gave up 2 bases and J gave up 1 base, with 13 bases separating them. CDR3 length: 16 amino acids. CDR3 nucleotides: TGTGCCAGCAGTTTATTCCAGGGGATAGGCACAGATACGCAGTATTTT. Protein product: CASSLFQGIGTDTQYF.